The 18 T cell receptor beta chains reported below all come from one sample, sequenced in a study of blood T cells in healthy people across ages. The authors ran a second PCR of roughly 7 to 11 cycles using a sample-barcoded 5' primer and a J-beta primer mix. TCRdb recomputed calls from the 5' RACE reads with MiXCR, one row per CDR3 protein. The table includes 710,000 or so distinct CDR3 sequences, about 20% detected once. Sequencing was carried out using blood. These TCRs come from a man aged 70 or older in good health.

In this sample, this clonotype turned up a few times. J is TRBJ2-7 and V is TRBV20-1, with TRBD2 matching 8 bases. V lost 3 bases, J lost 3 bases, and 4 bases stayed unmatched. Germline V CDR1 and CDR2: DFQATT, SNEGSKA (reference sequence). This CDR3 has 13 amino acids. The CDR3 protein is CSASYSGGYEQYF. In DNA, the CDR3 is TGCAGTGCTAGTTACAGCGGGGGCTACGAGCAGTACTTC.

The chain combines TRBV2 with TRBJ2-1; possibly TRBD2 for D (6 bases). The better agreement between TRBJ2-5 and the DNA end casts doubt on the J call. The CDR3 consists of 14 residues. Germline CDR1 is SNHLY and CDR2 is FYNNEI. DNA of the CDR3: TGTGCCAGCAGTGAAGCACCAGCGGGCGAGACCCAGTACTTC. It codes for CASSEAPAGETQYF.

This clonotype showed up just a few times. The chain joins TRBV12-3 or TRBV12-4 to TRBJ2-2, with D possibly TRBD1 on 5 matching bases. The V end was cut by 5 bases, the J end by 3 bases, with 16 bases between. The CDR3 consists of 16 residues. The CDR3 region is CASSASPGYDTGELFF. In nucleotides, the CDR3 is TGTGCCAGCAGTGCCTCCCCAGGGTATGACACCGGGGAGCTGTTTTTT.

The chain has TRBV12-3 or TRBV12-4 and TRBJ1-4; D perhaps matches TRBD1 (5 bases). The V and J ends lost 4 bases and 10 bases respectively, with 22 bases between them. The length of the CDR3 is 16 residues. CDR3 residues: CASSSDRVRGYGKLFF. CDR3 coding DNA: TGTGCCAGCAGTTCTGATAGGGTCCGGGGCTATGGAAAACTGTTTTTT.

This clonotype was seen a few times. This rearrangement joins TRBV7-9 to TRBJ2-1, with 8 bases fitting TRBD2. Germline V gene data show CDR1 as SEHNR and CDR2 as FQNEAQ (reference sequence). This CDR3 has 16 amino acids. Trimming at V came to 5 bases and at J to 0 bases, leaving 6 bases not matched to a gene. CDR3 in amino acids: CASSPFGTSSYNEQFF. The DNA of the CDR3 is TGTGCCAGCAGCCCTTTCGGGACTAGCTCCTACAATGAGCAGTTCTTC.

V usage is TRBV3-1 and J usage is TRBJ2-5, with D possibly being TRBD2 (5 bases). The end of the DNA aligns better with TRBJ2-7, so the J call may be wrong. Germline assignment: CDR1 LGHDT and CDR2 YNNKEL (reference sequence). This CDR3 has 14 residues. CDR3 sequence: CASSQDPGSYEQYF. The CDR3 DNA reads as TGTGCCAGCAGCCAAGACCCGGGGTCTTACGAGCAGTACTTC.

This clonotype showed up just a few times. The chain carries TRBV6-5 and TRBJ1-2, with no clear D. CDR1 is MNHEY and CDR2 is SVGAGI in the germline V gene. The CDR3 spans 14 residues. V shed 0 bases and J shed 5 bases, with 10 bases lying between them. For the CDR3, the DNA is TGTGCCAGCAGTTACTCTATCGTAGGGTATGGCTACACCTTC. This codes for CASSYSIVGYGYTF.

The V call is TRBV10-3, the J call TRBJ2-2; D may be TRBD2 (6 bases). The CDR3 has 16 residues. Germline V gives CDR1 ENHRY, CDR2 SYGVKD. Trimming stripped 2 bases from V and 1 base from J, with 11 bases between. The CDR3 nucleotides are TGTGCCATCAGTGAGCTGGGCGGGGTGAACACCGGGGAGCTGTTTTTT. Encoded protein: CAISELGGVNTGELFF.

The CDR3 spells CSARLQPNTGELFF. In DNA, the CDR3 is TGCAGTGCTAGGCTGCAGCCGAACACCGGGGAGCTGTTTTTT. The gene calls are TRBV20-1 and TRBJ2-2; no clear D gene. The CDR3 is 14 residues long. Germline CDR1 and CDR2: DFQATT and SNEGSKA (reference sequence). V gave up 3 bases and J gave up 0 bases, with 8 bases separating them.

V is TRBV7-8 and J is TRBJ2-7; a weak D match, TRBD2 (6 bases). In germline, CDR1 is SGHVS, CDR2 FQNEAQ. CDR3 length: 16 amino acids. V lost 5 bases to trimming and J lost 0 bases, with 17 bases between them. CDR3 DNA sequence: TGTGCCAGCAGCCAGGGACTTCCCCGGAGCTCCTACGAGCAGTACTTC. As protein: CASSQGLPRSSYEQYF.

V usage is TRBV28 and J usage is TRBJ2-6; 7 positions match TRBD1. Germline values: CDR1 MDHEN, CDR2 SYDVKM. The CDR3 is 17 residues long. V lost 4 bases, J lost 0 bases, and 6 bases stayed unmatched. As DNA, the CDR3 is TGTGCCAGCAGTTCACCGGGACAGACCTCTGGGGCCAACGTCCTGACTTTC. Translated, it gives CASSSPGQTSGANVLTF.

This clonotype was observed many times. This chain uses TRBV12-3 or TRBV12-4 with TRBJ2-5; 8 bases are a match to TRBD1. The ends lost 3 bases at V and 4 bases at J; junction bases unmatched: 10. This CDR3 comprises 16 residues. CDR3 residues: CASSFFGTGTAETQYF. The CDR3 bases are TGTGCCAGCAGTTTTTTTGGGACAGGCACTGCAGAGACCCAGTACTTC.

The chain joins TRBV28 to TRBJ2-5; possible D gene TRBD1, 5 bases. Trimming took 1 base from V and 1 from J, leaving 10 bases between them. Germline CDR1 reads MDHEN; CDR2 reads SYDVKM. The CDR3 runs 15 residues. The CDR3 is CASSLFGAAQETQYF. CDR3 nucleotide sequence: TGTGCCAGCAGTTTATTTGGGGCAGCCCAAGAGACCCAGTACTTC.

This clonotype was seen repeatedly, ten times or more. The chain couples TRBV5-1 to TRBJ2-4; D unclear. CDR1 and CDR2 (germline): SGHRS, YFSETQ. Trimming stripped 0 bases from V and 9 bases from J, with 7 bases between. The length of the CDR3 is 12 residues. CDR3 DNA sequence: TGCGCCAGCAGCTTGGTCGAAGGCATTCAGTACTTC. The encoded protein is CASSLVEGIQYF.

The chain links TRBV20-1 to TRBJ1-5, with D possibly matching TRBD1 (5 bases). The CDR3 sequence is 13 residues long. Germline V gene data show CDR1 as DFQATT and CDR2 as SNEGSKA (reference sequence). V gave up 5 bases and J gave up 4 bases, with 12 bases separating them. The CDR3 DNA reads TGCAGTGCTGGGGACCTAGGGAATCAGCCCCAGCATTTT. Its protein is CSAGDLGNQPQHF.

V is TRBV12-3 or TRBV12-4 and J is TRBJ2-3, with TRBD2 matching 12 bases. V trimming: 5 bases; J trimming: 2 bases; junction bases outside the gene matches: 5. This CDR3 is 16 amino acids long. CDR3 coding DNA: TGTGCCAGCAGTCGACTAGCGGGGGCCCCCACAGATACGCAGTATTTT. Translation: CASSRLAGAPTDTQYF.

The chain couples TRBV20-1 to TRBJ2-3; 7 bases fit TRBD2. Germline CDR1 and CDR2: DFQATT and SNEGSKA (reference sequence). V lost 3 bases, J lost 2 bases, and 5 bases stayed unmatched. This CDR3 contains 14 residues. The CDR3 reads CSARASGYTDTQYF. The DNA for the CDR3 is TGCAGTGCTAGGGCTAGCGGATACACAGATACGCAGTATTTT.

This clonotype was counted between two and nine times. The rearrangement joins TRBV10-3 to TRBJ1-1; D remains unclear. This CDR3 contains 10 residues. V lost 10 bases and J lost 8, with 11 bases in between. The germline V gene has CDR1 ENHRY and CDR2 SYGVKD. CDR3 nucleotide sequence: TGTGCCACCCGAGAGGTCGAAGCTTTCTTT. Translated, it gives CATREVEAFF.